The entry that follows covers one T cell receptor (beta chain) sequence. Its antigen is currently not known. Base quality data are lacking; no much larger clone is found one base away. TCRbeta CDR3 regions were amplified from genomic DNA using the immunoSEQ Assay, a bias-controlled multiplex PCR. Per the authors' processing: Within the assay, amplification of reference gene primers was used to estimate how many nucleated cells each sample contained. To quantify the absolute abundance of each unique TCRbeta CDR3 rearrangement, sequence reads were collapsed and filtered. For each sample, productive Simpson clonality was calculated as the square root of Simpson's diversity index over productive rearrangements. TCRdb holds this immuneACCESS table with in-frame rearrangements only. Some clones are missing; in checked studies, unresolved V genes explain under half, and the rest has no known cause. That table gives V, J and clone size, and the DNA gave D and trimming. Here the sample has about 220,000 clones; 84% occur a single time. Of the sample, more than 4.5% falls within the top ten clones.

CDR1 is given as LGHDT and CDR2 as YNNKEL, both from the germline V gene (reference sequence). The CDR3 contains 15 residues, cysteine and phenylalanine counted. Just CDR3 DNA is preserved here, 45 bases in frame from base 1. The junction shows trimming of 1 base on V and 6 bases on J, plus 15 bases between the germline ends. This sample is drawn from a study of blood T cell repertoires in COVID-19 (dated by TCRdb to about 2020). Regarding the study in general: Samples covering the acute and convalescent phases of COVID-19 were provided by collaborators in the United States, Italy and Spain. The prospective study material was composed of cDNA or gDNA derived from T cells, B-cell-depleted T cells, or PBMCs. Subjects who had been exposed to COVID-19, were actively infected with it, or had recovered from it provided the deeply sampled blood TCRbeta repertoires that made up the dataset. A freely available public database, intended as a resource for researchers studying the immune response to SARS-CoV-2, is where the repertoires were released. Samples were obtained from the ongoing ImmuneRACE study (first 160 participants) and from 1,000 to 1,500 subjects provided by 6 global collaborators. The sample metadata nearly always contained a de-identified subject ID, COVID-19 status, age in years and sex. Where available, HLA class I and class II types were obtained from metadata supplied by the sample provider rather than from assay-based typing. What the authors observed across the whole study: The amount of clinical and demographic metadata varied by source and participant and was provided uncurated.

Samples from volunteer blood donors who had recovered from COVID-19 were contributed by a second Seattle source. Whole blood was collected in K2EDTA tubes by collaborating institutions according to the institutions' own protocols. Collaborator samples were shipped for TCRbeta analysis as frozen whole blood, isolated PBMCs, or DNA extracted from either sample type. The receptor was derived from a woman in her sixties who had recovered from COVID-19. This sequence uses TRBV3-1 (or the pseudogene TRBV3-2) and TRBJ1-2; a tentative D match to TRBD1 spans 5 bases. Material: peripheral blood. The sequenced DNA: TGTGCCAGCAGCCAAGTTAGGGGATGGCGAGATGGCTACACCTTC. Its amino acids are CASSQVRGWRDGYTF.